The 4 T cell receptor beta chains presented below share a single source sample, sequenced in a study of OX40 agonist ivuxolimab in advanced cancers. TCRdb keeps only in-frame clones here, not all; method: immunoSEQ multiplex PCR. Of about 58,000 clones listed, roughly 83% are singletons. Sequencing used CD4+ or CD8+ T cells sorted from blood, obtained in a trial of the OX40 agonist ivuxolimab. The source is an adult with an advanced solid tumor such as melanoma, head and neck, liver or kidney cancer.

This clone has a single count. V is TRBV18 and J is TRBJ1-5; D remains ambiguous. The CDR3 sequence is 14 residues long. V shed 4 bases and J shed 9 bases, with 16 bases lying between them. Germline-derived CDR1 and CDR2 are KGHSH and LQKENI. The CDR3 sequence: CASSQAGSKGPQHF. Here the CDR3 DNA reads TGTGCCAGCTCACAAGCCGGGTCCAAAGGGCCCCAGCATTTT. The variable domain in full, completed from reference TRBV18 and TRBJ1-5, reads NAGVMQNPRHLVRRRGQEARLRCSPMKGHSHVYWYRQLPEEGLKFMVYLQKENIIDESGMPKERFSAEFPKEGPSILRIQQVVRGDSAAYFCASSQAGSKGPQHFGDGTRLSIL.

This clone was detected once. The chain combines TRBV6-5 with TRBJ2-2; TRBD1 or TRBD2 may be the D gene (5 bases each). Per germline, CDR1 MNHEY and CDR2 SVGAGI. The CDR3 has 14 residues. Deletions cut 6 bases from V and 8 bases from J, with 16 bases between. The CDR3 DNA reads TGTGCCAGCAGGACTTCCGGGGCTTCTGGGGAGCTGTTTTTT. Translating gives CASRTSGASGELFF.

This clone appeared once. The rearrangement joins TRBV18 to TRBJ2-1; D is possibly TRBD1 (5 bases). V was shortened by 2 bases and J by 9 bases, with 11 bases between the two germline ends. CDR3 size: 13 residues. The germline V gene has CDR1 KGHSH and CDR2 LQKENI. The DNA of the CDR3 is TGTGCCAGCTCACCATCGCAGGGCGCTGAGCAGTTCTTC. This encodes CASSPSQGAEQFF. The whole variable domain, remainder taken from reference TRBV18 and TRBJ2-1, is NAGVMQNPRHLVRRRGQEARLRCSPMKGHSHVYWYRQLPEEGLKFMVYLQKENIIDESGMPKERFSAEFPKEGPSILRIQQVVRGDSAAYFCASSPSQGAEQFFGPGTRLTVL.

This clone counts as medium-sized. This rearrangement joins TRBV29-1 to TRBJ1-1; D unresolved. CDR3 length: 13 amino acids. Between the trimmed V and J ends, which lost 3 bases and 2 bases, there was a span of 10 bases. CDR1 and CDR2 from the germline V gene are SQVTM and ANQGSEA. The CDR3 DNA follows: TGCAGCGTTGACCTGGAGATTAACACTGAAGCTTTCTTT. Protein product: CSVDLEINTEAFF.